This entry is about one T cell receptor beta chain. Its specificity is not known. The treatment here: roughly 18 received Ad26.COV2.S at low or high dose, single or two shots; roughly five received placebo; per-sample allocation not given. Sampling was performed 63 days after the first vaccine or placebo injection. This sample was taken from a study of Ad26.COV2.S vaccination and SARS-CoV-2 variants. Study-wide findings and caveats: Post-vaccination spike-specific CD8+ and CD4+ T cell responses reportedly had substantial breadth.

V gave up 0 bases and J gave up 2 bases, with 8 bases separating them. CDR3 length: 14 residues. CDR1 is MNHEY and CDR2 is SVGAGI in the germline V gene. Some clones are missing from TCRdb's copy, which holds only in-frame ones; the method was immunoSEQ multiplex PCR. The data hold hundreds of thousands of clones, with roughly 80% observed a single time. This clonotype originated in a person between 18 and 59 years old who received the Ad26.COV2.S COVID-19 vaccine or a placebo. V gene TRBV6-5 combines with J gene TRBJ2-7; D could derive from TRBD1 or TRBD2 (5 bases each). Sample: peripheral blood, taken in a trial of Ad26.COV2.S vaccine versus placebo. CDR3 protein: CASSYSGPPYEQYF. CDR3 nucleotides: TGTGCCAGCAGTTACTCGGGACCCCCCTACGAGCAGTACTTC.